Sequencing of this TCR beta chain was carried out in a study of T cell changes during pregnancy in multiple sclerosis. The method was immunoSEQ multiplex PCR; TCRdb's version includes in-frame clones alone and lacks a portion of them. This sample has about 49,000 clones, with around 90% found just once. The specimen comprised peripheral blood, sampled after pregnancy. The origin of this receptor is a female donor in good health, enrolled as a control in a pregnancy study.

CDR3 loop: CASRPRQGINEKLFF. CDR3 nucleotide sequence: TGTGCCAGCAGACCTAGACAGGGGATTAATGAAAAACTGTTTTTT. The chain uses TRBV6-6 and TRBJ1-4; TRBD1 agrees at 8 bases. The germline gives CDR1 MNHNY, CDR2 SVGAGI (reference sequence). After removal of 6 bases from V and 4 bases from J, the junction contained 7 bases not matched to a gene. The CDR3 consists of 15 residues.